One T cell receptor beta chain is described in this entry. The data originate from a study of control samples from healthy donors and cancer patients. TCRdb's copy holds only in-frame clones and misses some; the assay was immunoSEQ multiplex PCR. The data hold 150,000 to 200,000 clones, with 85% to 90% observed a single time. CDR1 is LNHDA and CDR2 is SQIVND in the germline V gene (reference sequence). This CDR3 region has 11 residues. The V end was cut by 8 bases, the J end by 7 bases, with 11 bases between. The source material was blood. This clonotype originated in a man under 40 in good health. This chain uses TRBV19 with TRBJ1-1, with D possibly TRBD1 on 5 matching bases. Written as DNA, the CDR3 is TGTGCCAGTCGTCAGGGAATTGAAGCTTTCTTT. This gives the protein CASRQGIEAFF.